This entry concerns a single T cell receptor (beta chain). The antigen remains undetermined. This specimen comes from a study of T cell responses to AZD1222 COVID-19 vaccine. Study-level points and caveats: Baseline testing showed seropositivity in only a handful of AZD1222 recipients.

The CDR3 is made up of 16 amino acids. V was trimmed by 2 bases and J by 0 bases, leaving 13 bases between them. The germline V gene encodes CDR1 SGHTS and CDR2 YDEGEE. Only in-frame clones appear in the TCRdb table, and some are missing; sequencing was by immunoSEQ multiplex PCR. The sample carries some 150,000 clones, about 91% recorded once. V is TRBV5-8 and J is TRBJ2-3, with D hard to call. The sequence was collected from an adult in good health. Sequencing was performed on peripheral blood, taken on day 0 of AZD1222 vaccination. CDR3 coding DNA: TGTGCCAGCAGCTTAGTTCTGCGCACGAGCACAGATACGCAGTATTTT. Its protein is CASSLVLRTSTDTQYF. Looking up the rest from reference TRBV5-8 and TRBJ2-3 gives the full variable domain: EAGVTQSPTHLIKTRGQQATLRCSPISGHTSVYWYQQALGLGLQFLLWYDEGEERNRGNFPPRFSGRQFPNYSSELNVNALELEDSALYLCASSLVLRTSTDTQYFGPGTRLTVL.